These 16 T cell receptor beta chains were sequenced from one sample in a study of blood T cell repertoires in COVID-19. TCRdb keeps only in-frame clones here, not all; method: immunoSEQ multiplex PCR. The sample records 80,000 to 85,000 clones, approximately 80% being singletons. Sequenced sample: peripheral blood. The receptors shown here come from a human donor in a cohort sampled during active COVID-19.

As DNA, the CDR3 is TGTGCCAGCAGCCTTGGACAGGGATTCCATAATGGCTACACCTTC. Protein sequence: CASSLGQGFHNGYTF. V usage is TRBV3-1 (or the pseudogene TRBV3-2) and J usage is TRBJ1-2; TRBD1 matches at 8 bases. This CDR3 contains 15 residues. Losses at the gene ends were 4 bases for V and 6 bases for J; bases not matched to a gene: 10. Germline CDR1 LGHDT, CDR2 YNNKEL (reference sequence).

V usage is TRBV12-3 or TRBV12-4 and J usage is TRBJ1-2, with D possibly matching TRBD1 (5 bases). V was trimmed by 3 bases and J by 2 bases, leaving 7 bases between them. The CDR3 is 13 residues long. The CDR3 here is CASSLAGNYGYTF. In DNA, the CDR3 is TGTGCCAGCAGTTTGGCAGGGAACTATGGCTACACCTTC.

The chain recombines TRBV7-9 with TRBJ1-1; D unresolved. Trimming cost V 4 bases and J 1 base, with 7 bases left between them. Germline values: CDR1 SEHNR, CDR2 FQNEAQ (reference sequence). The CDR3 extends over 13 amino acids. This chain's CDR3 is CASSYLANTEAFF. Here the CDR3 DNA reads TGTGCCAGCAGCTACCTGGCGAACACTGAAGCTTTCTTT.

The rearrangement links TRBV10-2 to TRBJ2-6; 10 bases map to TRBD1. The CDR3 spans 16 residues. Germline lookup yields CDR1 WSHSY and CDR2 SAAADI. Trimming at V came to 6 bases and at J to 0 bases, leaving 2 bases not matched to a gene. The CDR3 bases are TGCGCCAGCAGGACAGGGGGCAGCTCTGGGGCCAACGTCCTGACTTTC. Protein product: CASRTGGSSGANVLTF.

V gene TRBV5-4 combines with J gene TRBJ2-2; D may be TRBD2 (6 bases). V shed 3 bases and J shed 2 bases, with 14 bases lying between them. Germline assignment: CDR1 SGHNT and CDR2 YYREEE (reference sequence). There are 16 residues in the CDR3. CDR3 DNA sequence: TGTGCCAGCAGCTGGTTGCCGGGACTTAACACCGGGGAGCTGTTTTTT. Translating it yields CASSWLPGLNTGELFF.

This chain joins TRBV5-4 and TRBJ1-2; no clear D gene. Germline V gene data show CDR1 as SGHNT and CDR2 as YYREEE (reference sequence). V lost 0 bases, J lost 4 bases, and 7 bases lay in between. The CDR3 has 13 amino acids. CDR3 DNA: TGTGCCAGCAGCTTGGCCAGGTTCTATGGCTACACCTTC. Translating it yields CASSLARFYGYTF.

The rearrangement links TRBV5-5 to TRBJ2-1, with D possibly matching TRBD1 (6 bases). The CDR3 is 13 amino acids. The germline CDR1 and CDR2 sequences are SGHKS and YYEKEE (reference sequence). V lost 1 base, J lost 10 bases, and 12 bases lay in between. The CDR3 sequence is CASSLLGAREQFF. The CDR3 region has the DNA TGTGCCAGCAGCTTGTTGGGGGCAAGAGAGCAGTTCTTC.

The chain has TRBV14 and TRBJ2-7, with D perhaps matching TRBD2 (5 bases). Trimming shortened V by 2 bases and J by 3 bases, and 8 bases separated the two germline ends. Germline CDR1 SGHDN, CDR2 FVKESK. The CDR3 has 13 amino acids. This chain's CDR3 is CASSQLGVYEQYF. The CDR3 DNA follows: TGTGCCAGCAGCCAACTCGGGGTCTACGAGCAGTACTTC.

The chain joins TRBV28 to TRBJ1-2; TRBD1 agrees at 11 bases. The ends lost 6 bases at V and 4 bases at J; junction bases unmatched: 16. Germline CDR1 reads MDHEN; CDR2 reads SYDVKM. The CDR3 spans 18 residues. In nucleotides, the CDR3 is TGTGCCAGCAGCGAAAACCTTAGGACAGGGGGCGGTCGCTATGGCTACACCTTC. It codes for CASSENLRTGGGRYGYTF.

The chain employs TRBV7-9 and TRBJ2-7, with D tentatively TRBD2 (6 bases). This CDR3 has 13 residues. V was pared by 0 bases and J by 9 bases, with 12 bases between. CDR1 is SEHNR, CDR2 FQNEAQ, per germline (reference sequence). This chain's CDR3 is CASSLAGGSVQYF. The CDR3 nucleotides read TGTGCCAGCAGCTTAGCAGGAGGGAGCGTGCAGTACTTC.

The V and J genes are TRBV7-2 and TRBJ2-5, with TRBD2 identical over 11 bases. Germline V gene lookup returns CDR1 SGHTA and CDR2 FQGNSA. The CDR3 has 15 residues. Trimming at V came to 5 bases and at J to 2 bases, leaving 4 bases not matched to a gene. The CDR3 loop reads CASSLTSGVQETQYF. The CDR3 nucleotides are TGTGCCAGCAGCCTGACTAGCGGGGTGCAAGAGACCCAGTACTTC. The full variable domain, with the rest looked up from reference TRBV7-2 and TRBJ2-5, is GAGVSQSPSNKVTEKGKDVELRCDPISGHTALYWYRQSLGQGLEFLIYFQGNSAPDKSGLPSDRFSAERTGGSVSTLTIQRTQQEDSAVYLCASSLTSGVQETQYFGPGTRLLVL.

This rearrangement joins TRBV5-4 to TRBJ2-3, with 13 bases aligning to TRBD2. The germline V gene encodes CDR1 SGHNT and CDR2 YYREEE (reference sequence). Germline trimming cut 4 bases from V and 4 bases from J; bases unmatched to any gene: 15. This CDR3 spans 19 amino acids. CDR3 DNA: TGTGCCAGCAGCAACCCAACTAGCGGGGGGGGGCACGTCGCAGATACGCAGTATTTT. Its translation: CASSNPTSGGGHVADTQYF.

The rearrangement links TRBV27 to TRBJ1-5; 9 positions agree with TRBD1. V lost 8 bases and J lost 4; bases outside the gene matches: 0. This CDR3 has 12 residues. CDR1 is MNHEY, CDR2 SMNVEV, per germline (reference sequence). Written as DNA, the CDR3 is TGTGCCAGCGGGACAGGGAATCAGCCCCAGCATTTT. Translated: CASGTGNQPQHF.

The CDR3 region is CASSSRLAKNIQYF. The CDR3 DNA reads as TGTGCCAGCAGCTCGCGACTAGCCAAAAACATTCAGTACTTC. The chain employs TRBV11-2 and TRBJ2-4; no firm D call. The CDR3 extends over 14 amino acids. Per germline, CDR1 SGHAT and CDR2 FQNNGV. V shed 4 bases and J shed 0 bases, with 7 bases lying between them.

This chain connects TRBV4-2 to TRBJ2-5; 8 positions match TRBD2. Unmatched junction bases numbered 2, after V lost 1 base and J lost 4 bases. Per germline, CDR1 LGHNA and CDR2 YNFKEQ. The CDR3 has 14 residues. The CDR3 sequence: CASSQVGLAETQYF. The CDR3 nucleotides are TGTGCCAGCAGCCAAGTTGGACTAGCAGAGACCCAGTACTTC.

The chain uses TRBV2 and TRBJ2-7, with D possibly being TRBD1 (6 bases). Germline lookup yields CDR1 SNHLY and CDR2 FYNNEI. The CDR3 is made up of 15 amino acids. The V gene lost 6 bases and the J gene lost 3 bases, with 18 bases spanning the gap. Here the CDR3 DNA reads TGTGCCAGCAGGTCTTCCGGGACAAGGGACTACGAGCAGTACTTC. Its translation: CASRSSGTRDYEQYF.